This T cell receptor beta chain appears in the sequencing data of a study of blood T cells in healthy people across ages. With a J-beta primer mix and a sample-barcoded 5' primer, a second PCR ran 7 to 11 cycles. TCRdb processed the 5' RACE reads anew with MiXCR; each CDR3 protein has one entry. The sample holds fewer than 2 million distinct CDR3 sequences; roughly 43% are singletons and the top ten take 20% to 25%. The CDR3 spans 20 residues. Germline CDR1 is SGHVS and CDR2 is FQNEAQ. The origin of this receptor is a human donor in good health. This rearrangement joins TRBV7-8 to TRBJ2-5; 11 positions match TRBD2. The tail of the sequence fits TRBJ2-1 better, so the J call may be wrong. Sequencing was performed on blood. CDR3 nucleotides: TGTGCCAGCAGCTCTTACACTAGCGGGGGCGCACCAACTGTCCAAGAGACCCAGTTCTTC. It is translated as CASSSYTSGGAPTVQETQFF.